A selection of T cell receptor beta chains follows, all from one sample in a study of shared clonotypes between healthy human individuals. Sequencing was performed with immunoSEQ multiplex PCR; in TCRdb, only in-frame clones are kept and a portion is missing. The data hold around 1,100,000 clones, with around 77% observed a single time. Material for sequencing was memory CD4+ T cells from PBMCs. These receptor sequences come from a man aged 18 to 30 in good health. Some clones in this sample may be carry-over from other donors' samples. Both conserved end residues are part of each CDR3. Each record gives: clone size, J gene, CDR3 length, D gene, V gene, CDR3 protein, CDR3 DNA. The D gene is left open where the match is weak. Some rows have no size entry. The others give once, few or many, or a class for an expanded clone.

NA,TRBJ1-2,15,NA,TRBV27,CASSLSGGPNYGYTF,TGTGCCAGCAGTTTATCCGGGGGCCCTAACTATGGCTACACCTTC
NA,TRBJ2-5,14,NA,TRBV5-1,CASSLAREKETQYF,TGCGCCAGCAGCTTGGCCCGTGAGAAGGAGACCCAGTACTTC
few,TRBJ2-5,14,NA,TRBV7-9,CASSSVGQQETQYF,TGTGCCAGCAGCTCCGTAGGGCAGCAAGAGACCCAGTACTTC
NA,TRBJ2-1,13,TRBD2,TRBV2,CASSLGLTLEQFF,TGTGCCAGCAGCCTGGGACTAACGCTTGAGCAGTTCTTC
NA,TRBJ2-7,12,NA,TRBV11-3,CASSLGGKEQYF,TGTGCCAGCAGCTTAGGAGGAAAAGAGCAGTACTTC
NA,TRBJ2-1,14,TRBD2,TRBV2,CASRREGLGNEQFF,TGTGCCAGCAGAAGGGAGGGCCTAGGCAATGAGCAGTTCTTC
NA,TRBJ2-3,12,NA,TRBV7-8,CASSELEDTQYF,TGTGCCAGCAGCGAACTAGAGGATACGCAGTATTTT
once,TRBJ1-2,13,TRBD1,TRBV2,CASSETGGWGYTF,TGTGCCAGCAGTGAGACAGGGGGTTGGGGCTACACCTTC
NA,TRBJ1-2,13,TRBD1,TRBV25-1,CASSSDRGQGYTF,TGTGCCAGCAGTTCGGACAGGGGGCAAGGCTACACCTTC
NA,TRBJ1-4,16,TRBD1,TRBV18,CASSLGQPATNEKLFF,TGTGCCAGCTCACTGGGACAGCCCGCAACTAATGAAAAACTGTTTTTT
NA,TRBJ2-7,17,TRBD2,TRBV5-1,CASSWGLRAGGPYEQYF,TGCGCCAGCAGCTGGGGACTTCGAGCGGGAGGGCCCTACGAGCAGTACTTC
NA,TRBJ2-1,17,TRBD2,TRBV19,CASSGTAFSGSNNEQFF,TGTGCCAGTAGTGGTACCGCCTTTAGCGGGAGCAACAATGAGCAGTTCTTC
NA,TRBJ1-6,12,NA,TRBV30,CAWSEGYSPLHF,TGTGCCTGGAGTGAGGGGTATTCACCCCTCCACTTT
many,TRBJ1-1,16,NA,TRBV18,CASSPPSLLGGTEAFF,TGTGCCAGCTCACCACCCTCATTACTGGGGGGCACTGAAGCTTTCTTT
NA,TRBJ2-7,13,NA,TRBV7-2,CASSLAWGDEQYF,TGTGCCAGCAGCTTAGCTTGGGGAGACGAGCAGTACTTC
NA,TRBJ2-3,12,NA,TRBV11-3,CASSLEGNTQYF,TGTGCCAGCAGCTTAGAAGGGAATACGCAGTATTTT
NA,TRBJ1-1,13,NA,TRBV7-9,CASSLAGGDEAFF,TGTGCCAGCAGCTTAGCGGGTGGAGACGAAGCTTTCTTT
NA,TRBJ1-2,13,NA,TRBV7-9,CASSSEMTGGYTF,TGTGCCAGCAGCTCAGAGATGACAGGAGGCTACACCTTC
NA,TRBJ2-7,14,NA,TRBV7-2,CASSSLGRYYEQYF,TGTGCCAGCAGCTCCCTCGGCAGATACTACGAGCAGTACTTC
NA,TRBJ2-3,13,NA,TRBV29-1,CSVEAPGTDTQYF,TGCAGCGTTGAAGCCCCAGGGACAGATACGCAGTATTTT
NA,TRBJ2-5,15,TRBD1,TRBV6-5,CASSRGQGTQETQYF,TGTGCCAGCAGTCGCGGACAGGGGACACAAGAGACCCAGTACTTC
few,TRBJ1-1,14,NA,TRBV5-6,CASSLGGRSTEAFF,TGTGCCAGCAGCTTGGGTGGTCGGAGCACTGAAGCTTTCTTT
NA,TRBJ2-1,16,TRBD2,TRBV5-1,CASSLMLTDSGGEQFF,TGCGCCAGCAGCTTGATGTTAACCGACAGCGGGGGTGAGCAGTTCTTC
NA,TRBJ2-7,14,TRBD1,TRBV6-6,CASSSQGSSYEQYF,TGTGCCAGCAGTTCACAGGGGAGCTCCTACGAGCAGTACTTC
NA,TRBJ2-5,16,TRBD2,TRBV7-8,CASSLRGGALGETQYF,TGTGCCAGCAGCCTTCGGGGGGGCGCCCTCGGGGAGACCCAGTACTTC
NA,TRBJ1-1,13,NA,TRBV4-2,CASKLSTGTEAFF,TGTGCCAGCAAACTGTCCACGGGGACAGAAGCTTTCTTT
NA,TRBJ1-5,14,NA,TRBV7-9,CASSLTGSNQPQHF,TGTGCCAGCAGCTTAACGGGAAGCAATCAGCCCCAGCATTTT
NA,TRBJ1-2,17,NA,TRBV7-3,CASSPRGERNSFYGYTF,TGTGCCAGCAGCCCAAGGGGCGAGAGAAACTCCTTCTATGGCTACACCTTC
NA,TRBJ2-5,11,NA,TRBV2,CASRKGETQYF,TGTGCCAGCAGGAAAGGAGAGACCCAGTACTTC
NA,TRBJ2-7,14,TRBD2,TRBV10-3,CATTGTSGLYEQYF,TGTGCCACGACCGGGACTAGCGGCTTGTACGAGCAGTACTTC
NA,TRBJ2-7,15,NA,TRBV19,CASSAGGADIHEQYF,TGTGCCAGTAGTGCCGGGGGCGCGGACATACACGAGCAGTACTTC
NA,TRBJ2-5,17,TRBD1,TRBV4-3,CASSQSGDSTLQETQYF,TGCGCCAGCAGCCAGTCCGGGGACAGTACCTTACAAGAGACCCAGTACTTC
NA,TRBJ1-4,13,NA,TRBV28,CASKDSVLEKLFF,TGTGCCAGCAAGGACAGCGTGCTTGAAAAACTGTTTTTT
NA,TRBJ2-2,14,NA,TRBV7-3,CASSYSGNTGELFF,TGTGCCAGCAGTTACAGCGGGAACACCGGGGAGCTGTTTTTT
NA,TRBJ2-7,15,TRBD1,TRBV29-1,CSVTPIQGAPDEQYF,TGCAGCGTTACGCCAATACAGGGGGCGCCTGACGAGCAGTACTTC
NA,TRBJ2-7,13,TRBD1,TRBV7-2,CASSQGQVDEQYF,TGTGCCAGCAGCCAGGGACAGGTGGACGAGCAGTACTTC
NA,TRBJ1-1,15,NA,TRBV18,CANRDTHFGYTEAFF,TGTGCCAACCGGGATACCCACTTCGGGTACACTGAAGCTTTCTTT
NA,TRBJ2-1,14,NA,TRBV2,CASSESINGRTQFF,TGTGCCAGCAGTGAAAGTATCAACGGAAGGACACAGTTCTTC
NA,TRBJ1-3,15,NA,TRBV7-8,CASSPTSPSGNTIYF,TGTGCCAGCAGCCCAACCAGTCCCTCTGGAAACACCATATATTTT
once,TRBJ2-2,16,NA,TRBV18,CASSPRALSDGGELFF,TGTGCCAGCTCACCCCGCGCGCTCTCGGACGGCGGGGAGCTGTTTTTT
NA,TRBJ2-7,15,TRBD1,TRBV27,CASRVQGALGYEQYF,TGTGCCAGCAGAGTACAGGGGGCGCTGGGCTACGAGCAGTACTTC
NA,TRBJ2-7,11,NA,TRBV6-5,CAINESDEQYF,TGTGCCATCAATGAGAGCGACGAGCAGTACTTC
many,TRBJ1-1,14,TRBD1,TRBV12-5,CASGLGQGNTEAFF,TGTGCTAGTGGTTTGGGACAGGGGAACACTGAAGCTTTCTTT
NA,TRBJ1-5,15,TRBD1,TRBV2,CASGGGQGLLGPQHF,TGTGCCAGCGGAGGTGGACAGGGGCTATTAGGGCCCCAGCATTTT
NA,TRBJ1-3,16,TRBD1,TRBV18,CASSHDRGRFGNTIYF,TGTGCCAGCTCACACGACAGGGGGCGCTTTGGAAACACCATATATTTT
few,TRBJ2-3,17,TRBD2,TRBV9,CASSPRRAGGTSDTQYF,TGTGCCAGCAGCCCACGTCGGGCGGGAGGCACCTCAGATACGCAGTATTTT
NA,TRBJ2-7,14,TRBD1,TRBV6-5,CASSRSAGGYEQYF,TGTGCCAGCAGTCGTTCCGCAGGGGGCTACGAGCAGTACTTC
NA,TRBJ2-1,16,NA,TRBV27,CASSSFTGFRGDEQFF,TGTGCCAGCAGTTCTTTTACCGGGTTTAGGGGTGATGAGCAGTTCTTC
NA,TRBJ2-3,15,NA,TRBV5-4,CASSFRRSSTDTQYF,TGTGCCAGCAGCTTTAGGCGGTCTAGCACAGATACGCAGTATTTT
once,TRBJ2-7,12,NA,TRBV7-8,CASSPNRDLVNF,TGTGCCAGCAGTCCAAACCGGGACCTAGTAAACTTC
few,TRBJ1-1,14,NA,TRBV14,CASSHGYPVTEAFF,TGTGCCAGCAGCCACGGATACCCGGTCACTGAAGCTTTCTTT
NA,TRBJ2-2,14,NA,TRBV11-3,CASSLSGRSGELFF,TGTGCCAGCAGCTTATCAGGGCGGTCCGGGGAGCTGTTTTTT
NA,TRBJ2-7,11,NA,TRBV2,CASSENSEQYF,TGTGCCAGCAGTGAGAACAGCGAGCAGTACTTC
NA,TRBJ2-3,15,TRBD1,TRBV11-2,CASSPQGVYTDTQYF,TGTGCCAGCAGCCCTCAGGGGGTCTACACAGATACGCAGTATTTT
NA,TRBJ1-2,12,TRBD1,TRBV28,CASRTGWYGYTF,TGTGCCAGCAGGACAGGGTGGTATGGCTACACCTTC
NA,TRBJ2-2,16,TRBD1,TRBV2,CASRSPTGLNTGELFF,TGTGCCAGCAGATCCCCGACAGGGCTGAACACCGGGGAGCTGTTTTTT